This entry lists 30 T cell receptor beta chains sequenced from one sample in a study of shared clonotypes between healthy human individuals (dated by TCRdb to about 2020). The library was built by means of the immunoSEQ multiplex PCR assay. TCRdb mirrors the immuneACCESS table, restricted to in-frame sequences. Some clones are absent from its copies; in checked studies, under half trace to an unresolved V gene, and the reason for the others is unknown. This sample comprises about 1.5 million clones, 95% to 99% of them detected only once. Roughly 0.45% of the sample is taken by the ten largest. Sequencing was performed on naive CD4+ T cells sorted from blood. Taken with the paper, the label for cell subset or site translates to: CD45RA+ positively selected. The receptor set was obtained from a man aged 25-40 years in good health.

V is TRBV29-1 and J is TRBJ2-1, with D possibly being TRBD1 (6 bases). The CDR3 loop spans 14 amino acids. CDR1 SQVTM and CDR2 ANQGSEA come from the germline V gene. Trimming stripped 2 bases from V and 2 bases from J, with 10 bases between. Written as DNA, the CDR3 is TGCAGCGTTGAACTACAGGGAACCTACAATGAGCAGTTCTTC. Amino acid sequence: CSVELQGTYNEQFF.

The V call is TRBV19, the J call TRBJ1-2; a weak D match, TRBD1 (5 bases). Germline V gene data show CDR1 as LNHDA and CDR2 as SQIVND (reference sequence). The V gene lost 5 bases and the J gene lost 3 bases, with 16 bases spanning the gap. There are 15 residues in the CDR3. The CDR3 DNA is TGTGCCAGTAGTTTGACAGCGGGGCGTCACTATGGCTACACCTTC. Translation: CASSLTAGRHYGYTF.

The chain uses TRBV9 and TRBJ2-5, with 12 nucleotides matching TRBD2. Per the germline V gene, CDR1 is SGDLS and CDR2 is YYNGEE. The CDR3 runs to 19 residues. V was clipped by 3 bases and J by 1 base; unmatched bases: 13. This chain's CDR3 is CASSAGLAGLGGGQETQYF. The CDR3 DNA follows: TGTGCCAGCAGCGCAGGACTAGCGGGATTGGGGGGAGGCCAAGAGACCCAGTACTTC.

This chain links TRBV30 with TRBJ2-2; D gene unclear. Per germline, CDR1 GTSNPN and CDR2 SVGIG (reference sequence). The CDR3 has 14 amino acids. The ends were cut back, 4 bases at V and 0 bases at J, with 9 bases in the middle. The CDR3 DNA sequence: TGTGCCTGGAACTTGCTCGCGAACACCGGGGAGCTGTTTTTT. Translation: CAWNLLANTGELFF.

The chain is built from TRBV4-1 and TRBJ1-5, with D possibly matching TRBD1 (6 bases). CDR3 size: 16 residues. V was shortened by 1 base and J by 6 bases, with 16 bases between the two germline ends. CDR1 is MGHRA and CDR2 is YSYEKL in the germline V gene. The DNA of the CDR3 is TGCGCCAGCAGCCAAGTCGCTGGGACACCGAGTCAGCCCCAGCATTTT. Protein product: CASSQVAGTPSQPQHF.

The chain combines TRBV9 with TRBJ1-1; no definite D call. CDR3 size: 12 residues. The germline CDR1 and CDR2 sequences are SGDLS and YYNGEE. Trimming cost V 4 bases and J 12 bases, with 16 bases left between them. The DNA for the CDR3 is TGTGCCAGCAGCCAGGTGGGTGGGCGAACTTTCTTT. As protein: CASSQVGGRTFF.

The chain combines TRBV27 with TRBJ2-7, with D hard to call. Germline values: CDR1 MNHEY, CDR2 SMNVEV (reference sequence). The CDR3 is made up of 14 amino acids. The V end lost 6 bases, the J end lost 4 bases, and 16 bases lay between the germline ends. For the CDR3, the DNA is TGTGCCAGCAGACCGTCGGGCCCCCGGTACGAGCAGTACTTC. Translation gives CASRPSGPRYEQYF.

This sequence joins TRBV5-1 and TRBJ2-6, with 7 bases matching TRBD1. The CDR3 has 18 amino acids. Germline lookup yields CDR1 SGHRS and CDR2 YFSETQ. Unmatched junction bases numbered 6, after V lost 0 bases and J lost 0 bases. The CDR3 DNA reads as TGCGCCAGCAGCTTGGTCGGACAGGTGACCTCTGGGGCCAACGTCCTGACTTTC. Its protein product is CASSLVGQVTSGANVLTF. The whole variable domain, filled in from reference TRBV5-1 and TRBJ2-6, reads KAGVTQTPRYLIKTRGQQVTLSCSPISGHRSVSWYQQTPGQGLQFLFEYFSETQRNKGNFPGRFSGRQFSNSRSEMNVSTLELGDSALYLCASSLVGQVTSGANVLTFGAGSRLTVL.

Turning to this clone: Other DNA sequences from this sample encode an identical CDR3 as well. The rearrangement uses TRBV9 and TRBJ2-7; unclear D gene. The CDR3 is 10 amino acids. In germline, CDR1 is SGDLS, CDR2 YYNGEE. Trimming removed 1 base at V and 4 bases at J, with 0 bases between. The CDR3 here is CASSVYEQYF. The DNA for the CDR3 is TGTGCCAGCAGCGTATACGAGCAGTACTTC.

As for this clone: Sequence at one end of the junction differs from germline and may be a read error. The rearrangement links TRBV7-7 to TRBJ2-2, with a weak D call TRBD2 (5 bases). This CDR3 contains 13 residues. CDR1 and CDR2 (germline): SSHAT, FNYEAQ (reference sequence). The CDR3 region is CASSLRAAGELFF. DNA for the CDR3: TGTGCTAGCAGCTTAAGAGCGGCCGGGGAGCTGTTTTTT.

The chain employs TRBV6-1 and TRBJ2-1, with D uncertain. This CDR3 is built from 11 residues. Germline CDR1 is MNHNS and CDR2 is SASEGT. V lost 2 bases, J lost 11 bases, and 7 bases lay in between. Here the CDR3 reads CASSETQKQFF. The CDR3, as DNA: TGTGCCAGCAGTGAAACCCAGAAGCAGTTCTTC.

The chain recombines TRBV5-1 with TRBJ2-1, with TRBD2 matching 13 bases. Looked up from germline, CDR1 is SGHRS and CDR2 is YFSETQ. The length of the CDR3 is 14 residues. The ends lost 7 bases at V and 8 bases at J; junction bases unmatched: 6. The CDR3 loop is CASRGTSGNDEQFF. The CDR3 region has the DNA TGCGCCAGCCGGGGGACTAGCGGGAACGATGAGCAGTTCTTC.

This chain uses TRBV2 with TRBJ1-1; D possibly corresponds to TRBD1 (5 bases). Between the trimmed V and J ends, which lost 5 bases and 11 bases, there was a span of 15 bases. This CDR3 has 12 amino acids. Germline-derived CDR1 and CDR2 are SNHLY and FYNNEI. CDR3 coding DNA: TGTGCCAGCAGTCTTACAGGAGATAGGGCTTTCTTT. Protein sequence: CASSLTGDRAFF.

The CDR3 region has the DNA TGCGCCAGCAGTGAGGGGAATAGGGGGGGTAAGAGCCCTGAAGCTTTCTTT. Translating it yields CASSEGNRGGKSPEAFF. The chain couples TRBV10-2 to TRBJ1-1; maybe TRBD1 (6 bases). Germline values: CDR1 WSHSY, CDR2 SAAADI. Trimming took 2 bases from V and 6 from J, leaving 22 bases between them. The CDR3 loop spans 17 amino acids.

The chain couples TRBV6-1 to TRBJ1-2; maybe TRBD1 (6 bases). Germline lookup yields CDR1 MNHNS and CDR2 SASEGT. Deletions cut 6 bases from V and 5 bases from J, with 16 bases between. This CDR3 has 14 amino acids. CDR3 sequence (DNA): TGTGCCAGCAGCCTGACCGGGACAAGATATGGCTACACCTTC. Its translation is CASSLTGTRYGYTF.

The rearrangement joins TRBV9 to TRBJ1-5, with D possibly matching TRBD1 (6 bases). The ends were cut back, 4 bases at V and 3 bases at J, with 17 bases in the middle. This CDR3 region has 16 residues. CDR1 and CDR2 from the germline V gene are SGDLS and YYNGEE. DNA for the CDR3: TGTGCCAGCAGCCCCGAGTTACAGGGACCCAATCAGCCCCAGCATTTT. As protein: CASSPELQGPNQPQHF.

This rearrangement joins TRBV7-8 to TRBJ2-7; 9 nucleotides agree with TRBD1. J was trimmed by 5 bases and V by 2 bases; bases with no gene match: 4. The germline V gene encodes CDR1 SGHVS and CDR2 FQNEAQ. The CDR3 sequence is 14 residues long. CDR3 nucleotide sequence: TGTGCCAGCAGCTTAACAGGGGGCGGGGACGAGCAGTACTTC. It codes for CASSLTGGGDEQYF.

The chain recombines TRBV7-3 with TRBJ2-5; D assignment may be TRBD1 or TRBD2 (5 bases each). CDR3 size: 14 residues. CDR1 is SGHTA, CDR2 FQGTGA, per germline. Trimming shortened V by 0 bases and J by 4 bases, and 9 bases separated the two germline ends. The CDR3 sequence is CASSLTGAGETQYF. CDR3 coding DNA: TGTGCCAGCAGCTTAACAGGGGCGGGAGAGACCCAGTACTTC.

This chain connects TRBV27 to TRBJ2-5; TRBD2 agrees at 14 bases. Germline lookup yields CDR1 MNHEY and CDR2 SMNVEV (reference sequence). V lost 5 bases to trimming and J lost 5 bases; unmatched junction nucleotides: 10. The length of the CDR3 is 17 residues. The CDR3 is CASSPPGLAGVRETQYF. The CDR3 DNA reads TGTGCCAGCAGTCCCCCGGGACTAGCGGGAGTGAGGGAGACCCAGTACTTC.

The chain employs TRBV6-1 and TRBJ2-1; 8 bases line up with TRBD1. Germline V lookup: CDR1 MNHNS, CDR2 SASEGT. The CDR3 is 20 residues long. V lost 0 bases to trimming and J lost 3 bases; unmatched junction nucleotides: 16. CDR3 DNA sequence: TGTGCCAGCAGTGAAGCGCGGGGACAGGTGGTTCGGGTCTTCTACAATGAGCAGTTCTTC. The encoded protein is CASSEARGQVVRVFYNEQFF.

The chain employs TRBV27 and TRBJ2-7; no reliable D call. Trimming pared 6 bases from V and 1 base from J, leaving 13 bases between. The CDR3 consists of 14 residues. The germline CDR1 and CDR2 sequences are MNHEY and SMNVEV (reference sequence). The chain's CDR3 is CASSLTPGSYEQYF. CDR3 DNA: TGTGCCAGCAGCTTGACTCCAGGTTCCTACGAGCAGTACTTC.

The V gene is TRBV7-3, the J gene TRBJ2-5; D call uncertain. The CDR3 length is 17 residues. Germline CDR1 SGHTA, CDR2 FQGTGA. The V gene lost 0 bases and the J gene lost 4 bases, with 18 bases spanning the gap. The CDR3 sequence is CASSLTGRKSAGETQYF. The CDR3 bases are TGTGCCAGCAGCTTAACGGGCAGAAAAAGTGCAGGAGAGACCCAGTACTTC.

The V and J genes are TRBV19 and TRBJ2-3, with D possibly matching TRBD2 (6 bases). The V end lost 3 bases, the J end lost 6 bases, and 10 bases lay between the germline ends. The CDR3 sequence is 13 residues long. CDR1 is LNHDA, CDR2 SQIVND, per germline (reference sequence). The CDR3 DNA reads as TGTGCCAGTAGTATCAAACGGGGGGATACGCAGTATTTT. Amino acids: CASSIKRGDTQYF.

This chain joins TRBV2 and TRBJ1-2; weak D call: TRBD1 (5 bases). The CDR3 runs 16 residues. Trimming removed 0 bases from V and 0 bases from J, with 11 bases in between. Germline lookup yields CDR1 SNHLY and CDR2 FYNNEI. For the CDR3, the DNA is TGTGCCAGCAGTGAAGCTAGGGGCAGCACTAACTATGGCTACACCTTC. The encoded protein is CASSEARGSTNYGYTF.

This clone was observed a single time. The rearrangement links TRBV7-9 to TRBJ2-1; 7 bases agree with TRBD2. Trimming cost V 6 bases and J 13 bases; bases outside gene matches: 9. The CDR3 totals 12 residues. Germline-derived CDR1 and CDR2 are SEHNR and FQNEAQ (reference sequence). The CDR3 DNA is TGTGCCAGCAGAGGTGGAGGAGCGGGACAGTTCTTC. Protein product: CASRGGGAGQFF. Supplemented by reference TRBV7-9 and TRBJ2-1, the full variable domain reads DTGVSQNPRHKITKRGQNVTFRCDPISEHNRLYWYRQTLGQGPEFLTYFQNEAQLEKSRLLSDRFSAERPKGSFSTLEIQRTEQGDSAMYLCASRGGGAGQFFGPGTRLTVL.

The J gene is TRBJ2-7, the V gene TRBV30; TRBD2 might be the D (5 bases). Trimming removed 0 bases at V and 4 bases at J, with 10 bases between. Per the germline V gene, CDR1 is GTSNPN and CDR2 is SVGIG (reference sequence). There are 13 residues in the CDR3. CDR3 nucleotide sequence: TGTGCCTGGAGTGTCGGACGGAGGTACGAGCAGTACTTC. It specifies CAWSVGRRYEQYF.

CDR3: CASSLAGQLYNEQFF. As DNA, the CDR3 is TGTGCCAGCAGCTTGGCGGGACAACTTTACAATGAGCAGTTCTTC. J is TRBJ2-1 and V is TRBV11-2, with D tentatively TRBD1 or TRBD2 (6 bases each). V was pared by 3 bases and J by 4 bases, with 13 bases between. CDR1 and CDR2 from the germline V gene are SGHAT and FQNNGV. The CDR3 has 15 residues.

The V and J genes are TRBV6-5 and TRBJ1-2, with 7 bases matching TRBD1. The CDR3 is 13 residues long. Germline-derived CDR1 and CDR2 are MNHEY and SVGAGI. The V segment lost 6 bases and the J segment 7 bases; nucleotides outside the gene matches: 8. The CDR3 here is CASREGALAGYTF. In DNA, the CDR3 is TGTGCCAGCAGGGAGGGGGCTCTAGCTGGCTACACCTTC.

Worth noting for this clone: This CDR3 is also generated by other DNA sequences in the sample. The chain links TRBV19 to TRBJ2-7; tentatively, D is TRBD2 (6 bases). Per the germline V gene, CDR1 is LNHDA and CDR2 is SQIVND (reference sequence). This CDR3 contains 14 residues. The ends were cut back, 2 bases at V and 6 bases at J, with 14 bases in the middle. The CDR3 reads CASSIQGGTGEQYF. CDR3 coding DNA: TGTGCCAGTAGTATACAGGGAGGAACGGGCGAGCAGTACTTC.

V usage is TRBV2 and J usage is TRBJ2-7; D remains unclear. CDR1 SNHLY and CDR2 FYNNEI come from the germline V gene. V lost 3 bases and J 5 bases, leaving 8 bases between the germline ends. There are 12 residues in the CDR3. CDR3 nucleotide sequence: TGTGCCAGCAGTGAGACAAGGAACGAGCAGTACTTC. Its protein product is CASSETRNEQYF.